This T cell receptor (beta chain) originates from a study of PD-L1 blockade in urothelial cancer. Study-level information: Males with bladder-origin urothelial cancer constituted about nine tenths of the roughly 29 patients.

Into every PCR, synthetic TCR analog templates were spiked. This table comes from immunoSEQ multiplex PCR, and its TCRdb copy is limited to in-frame clones, with some not included. The sample has approximately 67,000 clones, around 87% seen once. Between the trimmed V and J ends, which lost 3 bases and 8 bases, there was a span of 10 bases. CDR3 length equals 13 residues. Per germline, CDR1 PRHDT and CDR2 FYEKMQ (reference sequence). The sample's time point: pretreatment peripheral blood. Sequencing was performed on PBMCs, taken around atezolizumab (anti-PD-L1) treatment. This rearrangement joins TRBV13 to TRBJ1-4; the D gene is possibly TRBD1 (5 bases). This clonotype was obtained from a man aged 60-69 years with urothelial cancer. For the CDR3, the DNA is TGTGCCAGCAGCTTTAGGGGTGTAGAAAAACTGTTTTTT. Protein: CASSFRGVEKLFF.